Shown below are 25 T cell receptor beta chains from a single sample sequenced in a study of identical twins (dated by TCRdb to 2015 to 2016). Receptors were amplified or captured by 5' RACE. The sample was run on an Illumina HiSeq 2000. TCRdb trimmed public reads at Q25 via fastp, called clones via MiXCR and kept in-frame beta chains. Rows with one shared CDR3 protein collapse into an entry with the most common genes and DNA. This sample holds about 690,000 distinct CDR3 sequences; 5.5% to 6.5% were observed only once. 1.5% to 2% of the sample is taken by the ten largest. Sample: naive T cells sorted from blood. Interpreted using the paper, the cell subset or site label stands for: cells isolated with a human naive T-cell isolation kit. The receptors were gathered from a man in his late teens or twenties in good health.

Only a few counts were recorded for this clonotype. The CDR3 DNA is TGCGCCAGCAGCCCGGACAGGGCGGATGGCTACACCTTC. The encoded protein is CASSPDRADGYTF. V is TRBV4-1 and J is TRBJ1-2; TRBD1 aligns across 8 bases. CDR1 and CDR2 (germline): MGHRA, YSYEKL. The CDR3 loop spans 13 amino acids. Trimming cost V 4 bases and J 6 bases; bases outside gene matches: 4.

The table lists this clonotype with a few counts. CDR3 protein: CASTPEIGGYTF. The DNA of the CDR3 is TGTGCCAGCACCCCGGAGATCGGAGGCTACACCTTC. The rearrangement uses TRBV12-3 or TRBV12-4 and TRBJ1-2, with D uncertain. Trimming shortened V by 7 bases and J by 8 bases, and 14 bases separated the two germline ends. CDR3 length equals 12 residues.

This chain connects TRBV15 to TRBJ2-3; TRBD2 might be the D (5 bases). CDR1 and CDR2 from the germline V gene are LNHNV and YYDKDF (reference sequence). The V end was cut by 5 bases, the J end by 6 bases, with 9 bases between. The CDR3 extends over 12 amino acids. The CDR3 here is CATSAGVDTQYF. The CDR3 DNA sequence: TGTGCCACCAGCGCCGGGGTGGATACGCAGTATTTT.

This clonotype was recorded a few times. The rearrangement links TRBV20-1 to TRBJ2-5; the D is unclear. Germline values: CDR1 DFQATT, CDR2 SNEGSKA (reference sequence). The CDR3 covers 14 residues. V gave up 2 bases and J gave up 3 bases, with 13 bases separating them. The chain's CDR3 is CSARSPLDEETQYF. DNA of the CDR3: TGCAGTGCTAGATCCCCTCTAGACGAAGAGACCCAGTACTTC.

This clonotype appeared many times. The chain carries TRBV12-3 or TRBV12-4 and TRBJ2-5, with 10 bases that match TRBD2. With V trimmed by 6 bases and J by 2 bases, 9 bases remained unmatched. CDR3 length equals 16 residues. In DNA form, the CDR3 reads TGTGCCAGCAGCCCCGGACTAGCGGACCTTCAAGAGACCCAGTACTTC. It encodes CASSPGLADLQETQYF.

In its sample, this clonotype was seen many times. The CDR3 is CASSLLQGSNQPQHF. The CDR3, as DNA: TGTGCCAGCAGCCTCCTACAGGGTAGCAATCAGCCCCAGCATTTT. The J gene is TRBJ1-5, the V gene TRBV12-3 or TRBV12-4; D is perhaps TRBD1 (6 bases). V lost 6 bases and J 0 bases, leaving 12 bases between the germline ends. The CDR3 sequence is 15 residues long.

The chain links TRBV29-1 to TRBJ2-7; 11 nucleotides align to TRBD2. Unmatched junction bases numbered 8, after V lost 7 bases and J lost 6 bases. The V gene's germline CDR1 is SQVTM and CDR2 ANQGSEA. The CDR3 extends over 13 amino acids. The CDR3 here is CSAETSGKAEQYF. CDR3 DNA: TGCAGCGCAGAGACTAGCGGGAAAGCCGAGCAGTACTTC.

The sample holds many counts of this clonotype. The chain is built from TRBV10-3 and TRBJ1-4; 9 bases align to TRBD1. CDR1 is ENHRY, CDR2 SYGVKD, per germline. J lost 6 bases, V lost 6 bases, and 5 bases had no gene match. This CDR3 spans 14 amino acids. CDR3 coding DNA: TGTGCCATCAGCGCGGACAGGGGCGATGAAAAACTGTTTTTT. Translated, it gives CAISADRGDEKLFF.

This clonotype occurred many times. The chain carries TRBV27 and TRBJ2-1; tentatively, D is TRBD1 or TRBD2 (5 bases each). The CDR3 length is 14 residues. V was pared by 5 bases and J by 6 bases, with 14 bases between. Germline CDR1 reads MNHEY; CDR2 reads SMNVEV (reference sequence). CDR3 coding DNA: TGTGCCAGCAGTGTCCCCGGGGCGCGCAATGAGCAGTTCTTC. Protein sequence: CASSVPGARNEQFF.

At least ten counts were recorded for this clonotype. In DNA, the CDR3 is TGCAGCGTTGAAGGGGCCCGGGAGAACACTGAAGCTTTCTTT. This encodes CSVEGARENTEAFF. The rearrangement uses TRBV29-1 and TRBJ1-1, with D uncertain. The CDR3 contains 14 residues. Trimming stripped 1 base from V and 1 base from J, with 10 bases between. Germline lookup yields CDR1 SQVTM and CDR2 ANQGSEA.

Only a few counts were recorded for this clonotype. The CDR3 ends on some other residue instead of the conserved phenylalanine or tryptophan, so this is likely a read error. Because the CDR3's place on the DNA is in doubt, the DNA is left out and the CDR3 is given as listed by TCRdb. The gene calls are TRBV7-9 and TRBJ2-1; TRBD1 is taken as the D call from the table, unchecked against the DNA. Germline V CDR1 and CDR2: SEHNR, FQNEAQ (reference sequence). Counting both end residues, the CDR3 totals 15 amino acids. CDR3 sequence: CASSSPLSYNEQFFI.

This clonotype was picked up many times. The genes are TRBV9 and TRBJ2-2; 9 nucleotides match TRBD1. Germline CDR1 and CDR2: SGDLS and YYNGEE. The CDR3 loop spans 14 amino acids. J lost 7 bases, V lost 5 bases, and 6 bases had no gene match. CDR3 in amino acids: CASSRGQGNGELFF. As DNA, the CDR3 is TGTGCCAGCAGTAGGGGACAGGGTAACGGGGAGCTGTTTTTT.

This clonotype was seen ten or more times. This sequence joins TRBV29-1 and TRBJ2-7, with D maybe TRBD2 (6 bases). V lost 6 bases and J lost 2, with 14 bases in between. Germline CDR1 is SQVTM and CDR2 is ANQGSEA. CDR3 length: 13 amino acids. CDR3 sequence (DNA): TGCAGCGTCGTTACCGGGGGAACCTACGAGCAGTACTTC. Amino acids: CSVVTGGTYEQYF.

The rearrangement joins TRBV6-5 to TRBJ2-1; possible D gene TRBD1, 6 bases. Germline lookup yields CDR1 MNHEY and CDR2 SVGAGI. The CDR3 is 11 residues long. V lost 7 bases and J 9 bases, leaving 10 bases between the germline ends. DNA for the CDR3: TGTGCCAGCACGCAGGGGTTTGAGCAGTTCTTC. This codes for CASTQGFEQFF.

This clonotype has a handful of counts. The chain's CDR3 is CASSQDGDTGELFF. CDR3 bases: TGTGCCAGCAGCCAAGATGGCGACACCGGGGAGCTGTTTTTT. The V and J genes are TRBV3-1 and TRBJ2-2; D call uncertain. V dropped 0 bases and J dropped 3 bases, with 5 bases sitting between them. The germline gives CDR1 LGHDT, CDR2 YNNKEL (reference sequence). The CDR3 has 14 amino acids.

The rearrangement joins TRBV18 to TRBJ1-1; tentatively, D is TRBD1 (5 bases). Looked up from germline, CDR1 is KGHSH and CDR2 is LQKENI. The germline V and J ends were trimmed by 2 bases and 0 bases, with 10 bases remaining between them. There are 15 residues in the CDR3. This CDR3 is CASSPYGGMNTEAFF. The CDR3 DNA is TGTGCCAGCTCACCATATGGGGGAATGAACACTGAAGCTTTCTTT. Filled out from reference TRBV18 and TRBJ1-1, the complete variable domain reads NAGVMQNPRHLVRRRGQEARLRCSPMKGHSHVYWYRQLPEEGLKFMVYLQKENIIDESGMPKERFSAEFPKEGPSILRIQQVVRGDSAAYFCASSPYGGMNTEAFFGQGTRLTVV.

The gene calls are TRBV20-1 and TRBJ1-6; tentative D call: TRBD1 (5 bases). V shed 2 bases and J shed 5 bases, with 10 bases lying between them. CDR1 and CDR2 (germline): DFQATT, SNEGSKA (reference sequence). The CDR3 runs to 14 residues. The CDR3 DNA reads TGCAGTGCTAGACAGGGATCGGATAATTCACCCCTCCACTTT. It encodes CSARQGSDNSPLHF.

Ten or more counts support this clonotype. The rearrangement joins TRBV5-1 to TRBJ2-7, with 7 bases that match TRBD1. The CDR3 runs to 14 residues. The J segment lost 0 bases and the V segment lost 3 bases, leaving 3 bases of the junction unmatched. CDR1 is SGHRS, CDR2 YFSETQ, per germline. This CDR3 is CASSSRTGSYEQYF. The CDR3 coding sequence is TGCGCCAGCAGCTCCCGGACAGGCTCCTACGAGCAGTACTTC.

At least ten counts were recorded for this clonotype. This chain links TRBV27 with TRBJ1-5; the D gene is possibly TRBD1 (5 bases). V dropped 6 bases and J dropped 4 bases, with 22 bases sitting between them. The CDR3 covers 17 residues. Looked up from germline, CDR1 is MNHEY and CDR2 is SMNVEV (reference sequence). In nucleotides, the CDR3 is TGTGCCAGCAGAAGATCTTCGGGGAGGACATCGAATCAGCCCCAGCATTTT. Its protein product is CASRRSSGRTSNQPQHF.

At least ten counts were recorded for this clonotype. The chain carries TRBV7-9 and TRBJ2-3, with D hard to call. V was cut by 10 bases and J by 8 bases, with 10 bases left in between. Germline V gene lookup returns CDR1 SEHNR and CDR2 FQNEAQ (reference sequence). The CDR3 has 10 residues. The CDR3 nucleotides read TGTGCCACCGATTTGGTTACGCAGTATTTT. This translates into CATDLVTQYF.

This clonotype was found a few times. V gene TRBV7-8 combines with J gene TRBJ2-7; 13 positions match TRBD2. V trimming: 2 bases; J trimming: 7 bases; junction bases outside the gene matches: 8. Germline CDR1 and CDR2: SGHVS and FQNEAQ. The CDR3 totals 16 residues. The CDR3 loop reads CASSLRRLAGGMEQYF. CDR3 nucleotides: TGTGCCAGCAGCTTACGGCGACTAGCGGGAGGTATGGAGCAGTACTTC.

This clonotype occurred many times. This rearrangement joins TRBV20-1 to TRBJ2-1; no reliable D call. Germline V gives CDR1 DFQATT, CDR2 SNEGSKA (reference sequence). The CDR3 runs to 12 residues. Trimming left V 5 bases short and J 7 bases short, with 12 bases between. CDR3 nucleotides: TGCAGTGCTGTCCGGACGGAGAATGAGCAGTTCTTC. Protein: CSAVRTENEQFF.

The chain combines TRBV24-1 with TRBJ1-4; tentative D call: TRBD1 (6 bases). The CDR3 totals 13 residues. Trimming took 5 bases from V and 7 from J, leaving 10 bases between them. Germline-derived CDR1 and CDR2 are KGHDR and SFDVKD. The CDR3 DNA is TGTGCCACCAGTGCGGGGGGCGGTGAAAAACTGTTTTTT. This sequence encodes CATSAGGGEKLFF.

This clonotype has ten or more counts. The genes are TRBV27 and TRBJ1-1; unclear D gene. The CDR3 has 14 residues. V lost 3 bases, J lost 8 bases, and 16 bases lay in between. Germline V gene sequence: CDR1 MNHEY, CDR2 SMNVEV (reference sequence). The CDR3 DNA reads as TGTGCCAGCAGTTTTCAATCGGCAGGTACAGAAGCTTTCTTT. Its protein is CASSFQSAGTEAFF.

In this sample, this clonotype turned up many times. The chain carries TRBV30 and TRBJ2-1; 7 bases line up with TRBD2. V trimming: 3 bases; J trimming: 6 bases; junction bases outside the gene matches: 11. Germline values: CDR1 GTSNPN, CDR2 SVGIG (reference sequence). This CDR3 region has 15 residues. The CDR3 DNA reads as TGTGCCTGGAGCGGTGGGGGGGGGACGAGCAATGAGCAGTTCTTC. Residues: CAWSGGGGTSNEQFF.